This TCR beta chain was retrieved from a study of T cells after yellow fever vaccination. This clonotype showed up many times. TCRdb reanalysed the 5' RACE reads using MiXCR and keeps one entry per CDR3 protein. This table has 200,000 to 250,000 distinct CDR3 sequences, 6.9% appearing once. The V and J ends lost 4 bases and 4 bases respectively, with 11 bases between them. This CDR3 is built from 13 residues. Looked up from germline, CDR1 is ENHRY and CDR2 is SYGVKD. The clonotype was recovered from a man younger than 40 who received the YFV17D yellow fever vaccine. The chain has TRBV10-3 and TRBJ2-7; possibly TRBD1 for D (6 bases). The sample was CD4+ T cells sorted from PBMCs, taken 15 days after the yellow fever booster vaccination. This chain's CDR3 is CAISGTDPYEQYF. In DNA, the CDR3 is TGTGCCATCAGTGGGACAGACCCGTACGAGCAGTACTTC.